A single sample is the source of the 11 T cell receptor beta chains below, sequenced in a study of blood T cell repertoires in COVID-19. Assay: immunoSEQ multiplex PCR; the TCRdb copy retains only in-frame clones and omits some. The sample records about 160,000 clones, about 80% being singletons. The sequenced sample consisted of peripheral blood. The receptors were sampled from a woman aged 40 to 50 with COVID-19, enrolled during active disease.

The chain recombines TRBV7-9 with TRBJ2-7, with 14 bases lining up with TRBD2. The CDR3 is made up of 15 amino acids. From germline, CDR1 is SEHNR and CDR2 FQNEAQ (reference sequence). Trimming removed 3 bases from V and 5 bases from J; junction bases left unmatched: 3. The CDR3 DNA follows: TGTGCCAGCAGCTTGGGACTAGCGGGAGTGAACGAGCAGTACTTC. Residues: CASSLGLAGVNEQYF.

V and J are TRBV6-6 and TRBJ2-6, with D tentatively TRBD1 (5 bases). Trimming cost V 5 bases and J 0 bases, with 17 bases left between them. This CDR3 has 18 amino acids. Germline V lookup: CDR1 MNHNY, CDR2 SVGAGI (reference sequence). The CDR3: CASSHNGQLNSGANVLTF. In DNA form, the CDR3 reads TGTGCCAGCAGTCATAACGGACAACTCAACTCTGGGGCCAACGTCCTGACTTTC.

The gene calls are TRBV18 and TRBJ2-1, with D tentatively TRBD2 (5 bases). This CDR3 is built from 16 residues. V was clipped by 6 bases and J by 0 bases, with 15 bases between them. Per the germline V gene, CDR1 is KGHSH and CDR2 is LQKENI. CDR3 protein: CASSPSLGSSYNEQFF. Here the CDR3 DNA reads TGTGCCAGCTCCCCCTCGTTAGGGAGCTCCTACAATGAGCAGTTCTTC. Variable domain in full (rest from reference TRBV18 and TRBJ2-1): NAGVMQNPRHLVRRRGQEARLRCSPMKGHSHVYWYRQLPEEGLKFMVYLQKENIIDESGMPKERFSAEFPKEGPSILRIQQVVRGDSAAYFCASSPSLGSSYNEQFFGPGTRLTVL.

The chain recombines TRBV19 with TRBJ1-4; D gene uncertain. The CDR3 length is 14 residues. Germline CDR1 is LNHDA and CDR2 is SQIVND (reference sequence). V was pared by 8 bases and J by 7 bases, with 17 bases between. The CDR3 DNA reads TGTGCCAGTCACCCAAGGAGGGCCGGTGAAAAACTGTTTTTT. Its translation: CASHPRRAGEKLFF.

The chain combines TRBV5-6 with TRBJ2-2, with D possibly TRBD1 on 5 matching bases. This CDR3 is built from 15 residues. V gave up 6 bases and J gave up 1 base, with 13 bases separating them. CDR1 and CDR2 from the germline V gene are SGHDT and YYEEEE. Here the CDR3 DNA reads TGTGCCAGCAAACAAGGGGTATTGAACACCGGGGAGCTGTTTTTT. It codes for CASKQGVLNTGELFF.

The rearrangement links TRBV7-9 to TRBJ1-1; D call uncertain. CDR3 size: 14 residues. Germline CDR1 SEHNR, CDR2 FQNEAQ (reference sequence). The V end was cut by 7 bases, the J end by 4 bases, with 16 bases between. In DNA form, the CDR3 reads TGTGCCAGCACCATCTCCGGCGGAGGCACTGAAGCTTTCTTT. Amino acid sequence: CASTISGGGTEAFF.

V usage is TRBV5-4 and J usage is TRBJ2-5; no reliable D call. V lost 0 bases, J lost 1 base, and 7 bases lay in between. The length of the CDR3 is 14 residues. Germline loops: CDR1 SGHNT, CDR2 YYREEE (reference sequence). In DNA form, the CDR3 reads TGTGCCAGCAGCTTGGCGACTCCCCAAGAGACCCAGTACTTC. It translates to CASSLATPQETQYF.

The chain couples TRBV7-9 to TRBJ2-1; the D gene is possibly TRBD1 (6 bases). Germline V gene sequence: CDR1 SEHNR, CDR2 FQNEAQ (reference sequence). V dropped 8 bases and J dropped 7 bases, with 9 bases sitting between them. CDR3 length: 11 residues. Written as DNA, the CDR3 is TGTGCCAGCCTTGGACAGAATGAGCAGTTCTTC. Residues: CASLGQNEQFF.

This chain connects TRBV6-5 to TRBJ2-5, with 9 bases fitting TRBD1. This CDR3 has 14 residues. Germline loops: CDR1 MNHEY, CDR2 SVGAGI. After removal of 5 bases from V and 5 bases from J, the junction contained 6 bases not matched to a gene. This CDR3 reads CASSQGQGGETQYF. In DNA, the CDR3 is TGTGCCAGCAGTCAGGGACAGGGCGGCGAGACCCAGTACTTC.

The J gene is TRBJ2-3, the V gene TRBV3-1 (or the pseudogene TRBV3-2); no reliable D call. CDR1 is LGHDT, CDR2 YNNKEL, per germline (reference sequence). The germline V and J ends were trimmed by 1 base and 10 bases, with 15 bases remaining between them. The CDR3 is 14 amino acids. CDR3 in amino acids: CASSQVNTGNPQYF. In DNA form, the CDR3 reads TGTGCCAGCAGCCAAGTTAATACTGGTAATCCGCAGTATTTT.

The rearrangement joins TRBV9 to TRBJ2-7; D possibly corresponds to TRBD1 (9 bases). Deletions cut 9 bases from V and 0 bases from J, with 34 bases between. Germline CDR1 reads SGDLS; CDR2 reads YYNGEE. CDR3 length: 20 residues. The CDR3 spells CAIVGDRDSSSGTISYEQYF. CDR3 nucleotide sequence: TGTGCCATAGTGGGGGACAGGGACTCTAGTAGCGGGACTATCTCCTACGAGCAGTACTTC.